This T cell receptor (beta chain) was retrieved from a study of T cell responses to AZD1222 COVID-19 vaccine. Findings and limits, study-wide: Two AZD1222 administrations were followed by greater Spike-specific TCR breadth and depth. Unmutated regions of variants are reportedly targeted by nearly half of spike-specific TCRs. Sampled repertoires all dated from after the peak T cell response. Regions 160-218 and 743-854 dominated among vaccine-associated CD4 TCRs spanning spike.

The repertoire was sequenced with immunoSEQ multiplex PCR; TCRdb's copy has only in-frame clones and lacks some. The sample has around 69,000 clones, roughly 84% seen once. CDR1 is ENHRY, CDR2 SYGVKD, per germline. CDR3 length equals 14 residues. Trimming removed 6 bases at V and 0 bases at J, with 11 bases between. As concerns this clone: Its specificity is not known.

This chain connects TRBV10-3 to TRBJ1-1, with D maybe TRBD1 (6 bases). This specimen was peripheral blood, taken on day 0 of AZD1222 vaccination. This clonotype was sampled from an adult in good health. CDR3 protein: CAISRDTMNTEAFF. Here the CDR3 DNA reads TGTGCCATCAGCAGGGACACTATGAACACTGAAGCTTTCTTT.